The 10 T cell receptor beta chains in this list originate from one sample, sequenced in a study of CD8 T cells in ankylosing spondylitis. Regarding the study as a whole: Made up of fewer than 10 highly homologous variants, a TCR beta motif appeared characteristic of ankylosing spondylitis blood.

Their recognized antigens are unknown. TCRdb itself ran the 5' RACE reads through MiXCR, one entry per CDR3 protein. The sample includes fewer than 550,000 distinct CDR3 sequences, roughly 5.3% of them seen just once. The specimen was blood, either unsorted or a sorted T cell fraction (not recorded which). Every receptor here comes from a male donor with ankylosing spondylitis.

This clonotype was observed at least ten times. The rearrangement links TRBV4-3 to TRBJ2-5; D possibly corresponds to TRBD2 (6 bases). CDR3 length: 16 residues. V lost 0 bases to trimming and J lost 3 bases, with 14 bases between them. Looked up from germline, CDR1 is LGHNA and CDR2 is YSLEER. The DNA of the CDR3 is TGCGCCAGCAGCCAAGACCAGGGAGGAACTGAAGAGACCCAGTACTTC. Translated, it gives CASSQDQGGTEETQYF.

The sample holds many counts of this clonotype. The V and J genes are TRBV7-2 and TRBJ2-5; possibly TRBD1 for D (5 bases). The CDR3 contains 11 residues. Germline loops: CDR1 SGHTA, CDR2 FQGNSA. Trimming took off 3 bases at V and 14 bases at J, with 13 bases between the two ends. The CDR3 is CASSLGPQKYF. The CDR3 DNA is TGTGCCAGCAGCTTGGGGCCGCAGAAATACTTC. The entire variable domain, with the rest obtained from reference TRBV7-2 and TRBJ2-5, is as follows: GAGVSQSPSNKVTEKGKDVELRCDPISGHTALYWYRQSLGQGLEFLIYFQGNSAPDKSGLPSDRFSAERTGGSVSTLTIQRTQQEDSAVYLCASSLGPQKYFGPGTRLLVL.

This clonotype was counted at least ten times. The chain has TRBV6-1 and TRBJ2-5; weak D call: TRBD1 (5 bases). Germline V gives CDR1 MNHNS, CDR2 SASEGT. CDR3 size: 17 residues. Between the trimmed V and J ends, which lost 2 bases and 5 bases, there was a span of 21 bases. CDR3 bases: TGTGCCAGCAGTGAATATGGGGCTGGAAGGGCCAGGGAGACCCAGTACTTC. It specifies CASSEYGAGRARETQYF.

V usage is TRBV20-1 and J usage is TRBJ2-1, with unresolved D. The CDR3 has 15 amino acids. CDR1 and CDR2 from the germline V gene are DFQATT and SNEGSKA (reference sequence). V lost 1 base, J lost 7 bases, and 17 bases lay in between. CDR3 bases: TGCAGTGCTAGAGCCCTCAGACGGTCTGGGAATGAGCAGTTCTTC. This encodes CSARALRRSGNEQFF.

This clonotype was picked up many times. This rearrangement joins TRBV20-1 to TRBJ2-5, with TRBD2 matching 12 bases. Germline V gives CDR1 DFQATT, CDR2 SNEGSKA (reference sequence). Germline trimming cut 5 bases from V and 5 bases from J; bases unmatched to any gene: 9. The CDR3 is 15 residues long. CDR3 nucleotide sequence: TGCAGTGCTGCCCCACTAGCGGGAGGTGGTGAGACCCAGTACTTC. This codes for CSAAPLAGGGETQYF.

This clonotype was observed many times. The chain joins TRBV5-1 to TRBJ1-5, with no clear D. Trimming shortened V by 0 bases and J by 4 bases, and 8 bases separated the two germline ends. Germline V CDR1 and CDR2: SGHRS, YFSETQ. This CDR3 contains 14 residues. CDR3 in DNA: TGCGCCAGCAGCTTGGCCTCTGGTAATCAGCCCCAGCATTTT. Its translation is CASSLASGNQPQHF.

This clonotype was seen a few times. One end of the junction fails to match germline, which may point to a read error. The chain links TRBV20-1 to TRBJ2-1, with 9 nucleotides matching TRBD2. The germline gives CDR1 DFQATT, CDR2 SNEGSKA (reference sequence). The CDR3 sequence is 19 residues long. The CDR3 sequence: CRARDILAGSSDGDNEQFF. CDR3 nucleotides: TGCAGGGCTAGAGATATCCTAGCGGGATCCTCCGATGGGGACAATGAGCAGTTCTTC.

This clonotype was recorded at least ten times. The CDR3 is CASSQSSGRAGDTQYF. As DNA, the CDR3 is TGCGCCAGCAGCCAGTCTAGCGGGAGGGCCGGAGATACGCAGTATTTT. The genes are TRBV4-3 and TRBJ2-3, with 12 bases identical to TRBD2. Looked up from germline, CDR1 is LGHNA and CDR2 is YSLEER. With 3 bases clipped from V and 5 bases from J, the junction kept 6 bases outside the gene matches. The CDR3 totals 16 residues.

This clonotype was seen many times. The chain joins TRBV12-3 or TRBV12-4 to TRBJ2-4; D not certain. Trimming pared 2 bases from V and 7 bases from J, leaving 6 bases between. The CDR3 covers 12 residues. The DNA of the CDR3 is TGTGCCAGCAGTTTAAGGGTGAACATTCAGTACTTC. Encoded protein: CASSLRVNIQYF.

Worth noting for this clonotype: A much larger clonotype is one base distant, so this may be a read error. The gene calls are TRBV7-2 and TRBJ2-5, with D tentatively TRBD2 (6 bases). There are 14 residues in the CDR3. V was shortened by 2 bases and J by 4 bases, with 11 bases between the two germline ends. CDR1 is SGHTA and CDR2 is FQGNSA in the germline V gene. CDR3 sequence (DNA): TGTGCCAGCAGCTTAAGACGGGGGAGAGAGACCCAGTACTTC. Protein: CASSLRRGRETQYF.